The 8 T cell receptor beta chains in this list originate from one sample, sequenced in a study of blood T cell repertoires in COVID-19. Here immunoSEQ multiplex PCR was the method, and the copy in TCRdb shows in-frame clones only, minus some. The data hold 250,000 to 350,000 clones, with 80% to 85% observed a single time. The sample consisted of peripheral blood. Every receptor here comes from an older person with COVID-19, enrolled during active disease.

This sequence joins TRBV4-3 and TRBJ2-5; TRBD2 aligns across 7 bases. CDR1 and CDR2 (germline): LGHNA, YSLEER. CDR3 length equals 15 residues. V shed 0 bases, J shed 4 bases, and the junction held 5 bases outside the gene matches. The CDR3 sequence: CASSQDRGEAETQYF. The CDR3 nucleotides are TGCGCCAGCAGCCAAGATCGGGGGGAGGCAGAGACCCAGTACTTC.

The V call is TRBV25-1, the J call TRBJ2-7; perhaps TRBD1 as D (5 bases). V lost 4 bases and J 4 bases, leaving 8 bases between the germline ends. The CDR3 runs 12 residues. Germline CDR1 and CDR2: MGHDK and SYGVNS. The CDR3 protein is CASSAYRYEQYF. CDR3 bases: TGTGCCAGCAGTGCCTACAGGTACGAGCAGTACTTC.

The CDR3 nucleotides read TGTGCCAGCCACCCCCGGCGGACATTTAACTATGGCTACACCTTC. This sequence encodes CASHPRRTFNYGYTF. J is TRBJ1-2 and V is TRBV19, with a possible D match to TRBD1 (5 bases). Per germline, CDR1 LNHDA and CDR2 SQIVND (reference sequence). The CDR3 loop spans 15 amino acids. Trimming took off 9 bases at V and 1 base at J, with 18 bases between the two ends.

The genes are TRBV7-9 and TRBJ2-1, with TRBD2 matching 7 bases. Germline-derived CDR1 and CDR2 are SEHNR and FQNEAQ (reference sequence). J was trimmed by 7 bases and V by 4 bases; bases with no gene match: 13. The CDR3 covers 16 residues. The DNA for the CDR3 is TGTGCCAGCAGCTCGCGGGCGGGAGTAGCGGAAAATGAGCAGTTCTTC. Translating it yields CASSSRAGVAENEQFF.

This rearrangement joins TRBV12-3 or TRBV12-4 to TRBJ2-2, with D uncertain. Deletions cut 6 bases from V and 8 bases from J, with 7 bases between. There are 11 residues in the CDR3. The CDR3 DNA sequence: TGTGCCAGCAGCGTCGGGGGGGAGCTGTTTTTT. It is translated as CASSVGGELFF.

This chain joins TRBV27 and TRBJ2-1; tentatively, D is TRBD2 (6 bases). Germline lookup yields CDR1 MNHEY and CDR2 SMNVEV (reference sequence). CDR3 length: 12 residues. The V end was cut by 8 bases, the J end by 5 bases, with 10 bases between. CDR3 DNA: TGTGCCAGCTCTAGGAGGGACAATGAGCAGTTCTTC. Amino acids: CASSRRDNEQFF.

In this sample, this clone turned up once. CDR3 sequence reads: CASSLDVRDTQYF. Here the CDR3 DNA reads TGTGCCAGCAGCTTGGATGTCCGAGATACGCAGTATTTT. The gene calls are TRBV5-5 and TRBJ2-3; the D is unclear. The CDR3 runs 13 residues. The germline V gene encodes CDR1 SGHKS and CDR2 YYEKEE (reference sequence). Trimming took 0 bases from V and 5 from J, leaving 7 bases between them. The full variable domain, rest sourced from reference TRBV5-5 and TRBJ2-3, is DAGVTQSPTHLIKTRGQQVTLRCSPISGHKSVSWYQQVLGQGPQFIFQYYEKEERGRGNFPDRFSARQFPNYSSELNVNALLLGDSALYLCASSLDVRDTQYFGPGTRLTVL.

This chain links TRBV6-5 with TRBJ1-6; weak D call: TRBD1 (6 bases). CDR1 and CDR2 from the germline V gene are MNHEY and SVGAGI. The CDR3 loop spans 13 amino acids. The germline V and J ends were trimmed by 7 bases and 8 bases, with 12 bases remaining between them. This CDR3 reads CASMGAVDSPLHF. In nucleotides, the CDR3 is TGTGCCAGCATGGGGGCTGTGGATTCACCCCTCCACTTT.